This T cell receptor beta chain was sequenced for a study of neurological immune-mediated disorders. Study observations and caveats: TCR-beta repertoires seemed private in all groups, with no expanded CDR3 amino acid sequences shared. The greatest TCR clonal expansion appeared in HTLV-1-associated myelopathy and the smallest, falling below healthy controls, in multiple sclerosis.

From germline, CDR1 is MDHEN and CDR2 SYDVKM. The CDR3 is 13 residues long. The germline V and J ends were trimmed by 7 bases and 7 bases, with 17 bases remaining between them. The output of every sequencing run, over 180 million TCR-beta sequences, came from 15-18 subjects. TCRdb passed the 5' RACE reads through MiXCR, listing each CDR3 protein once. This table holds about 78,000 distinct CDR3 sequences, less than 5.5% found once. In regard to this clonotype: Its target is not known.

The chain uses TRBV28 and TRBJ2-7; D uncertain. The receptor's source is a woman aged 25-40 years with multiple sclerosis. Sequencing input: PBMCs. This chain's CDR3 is CASTTGLGKEQYF. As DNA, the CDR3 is TGTGCCAGCACCACGGGCCTAGGTAAAGAGCAGTACTTC.